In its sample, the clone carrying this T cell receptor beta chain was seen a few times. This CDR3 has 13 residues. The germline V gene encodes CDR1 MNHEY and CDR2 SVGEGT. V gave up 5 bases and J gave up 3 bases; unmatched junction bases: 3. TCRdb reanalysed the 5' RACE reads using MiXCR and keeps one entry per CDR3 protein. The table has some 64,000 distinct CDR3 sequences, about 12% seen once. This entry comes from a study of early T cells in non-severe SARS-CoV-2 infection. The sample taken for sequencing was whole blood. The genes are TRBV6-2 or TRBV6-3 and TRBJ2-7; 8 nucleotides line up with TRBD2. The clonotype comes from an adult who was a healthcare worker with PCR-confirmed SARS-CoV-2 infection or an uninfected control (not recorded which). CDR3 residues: CASSTSGLYEQYF. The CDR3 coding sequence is TGTGCCAGCAGTACTAGCGGACTCTACGAGCAGTACTTC.